The sample holds one count of the clone carrying this T cell receptor (beta chain). As yet, its antigen is unknown. Single viable CD3+CD4+CD8-CD45RO+ cells were sorted as the memory CD4+ T cells. Trimming took 7 bases from V and 4 from J; bases not matched to a gene: 15. This CDR3 is 18 amino acids long. Germline CDR1 is SGHRS and CDR2 is YFSETQ. These data belong to a study of memory CD4+ T cells and cytomegalovirus serostatus. Per the study methods: After removing out-of-frame reads, approximately 2 million distinct TCRbeta sequences remained. The data were produced by immunoSEQ multiplex PCR, yet TCRdb's version contains in-frame clones alone and is incomplete. The V and J calls and the clone size are those of that table, but D and trimming were determined from the DNA. Of tens of thousands of clones detected, more than 75% appear once; the ten largest clones hold over 0.7%. The study, taken as a whole, reports: Repertoires predicted CMV serostatus with median bootstrapped AUC of about 0.94.

Sample: memory CD4+ T cells from blood. J is TRBJ2-2 and V is TRBV5-1; 11 bases agree with TRBD1. The receptor was derived from an adult in good health and CMV-seronegative. The CDR3 reads CASLDRTGGGRGTGELFF. The CDR3 DNA sequence: TGCGCCAGCTTAGACCGGACAGGGGGCGGTCGTGGCACCGGGGAGCTGTTTTTT.